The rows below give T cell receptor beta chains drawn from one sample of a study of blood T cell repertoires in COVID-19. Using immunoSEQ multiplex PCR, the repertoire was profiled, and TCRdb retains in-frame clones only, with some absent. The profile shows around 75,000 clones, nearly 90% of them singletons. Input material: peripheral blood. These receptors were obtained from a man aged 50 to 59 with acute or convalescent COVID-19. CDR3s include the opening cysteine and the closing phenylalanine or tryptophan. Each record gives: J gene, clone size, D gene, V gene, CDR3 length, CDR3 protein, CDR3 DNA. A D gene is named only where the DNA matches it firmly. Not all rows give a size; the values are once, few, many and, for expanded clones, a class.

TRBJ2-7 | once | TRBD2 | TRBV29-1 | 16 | CSVSSARASGSYEQYF | TGCAGCGTTTCATCGGCTCGGGCTAGCGGTTCCTACGAGCAGTACTTC
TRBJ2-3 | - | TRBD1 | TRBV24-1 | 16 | CATSDPKDRVEDTQYF | TGTGCCACCAGTGATCCTAAGGACAGGGTGGAAGATACGCAGTATTTT
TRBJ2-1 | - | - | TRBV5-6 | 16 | CASSLLYYEYYNEQFF | TGTGCCAGCAGCTTGTTATACTACGAATACTACAATGAGCAGTTCTTC
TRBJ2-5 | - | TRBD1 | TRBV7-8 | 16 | CASSLQGQGGRETQYF | TGTGCCAGCAGCCTACAGGGACAGGGAGGGCGAGAGACCCAGTACTTC
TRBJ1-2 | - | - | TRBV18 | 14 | CASSLGGLNYGYTF | TGTGCCAGCTCACTGGGAGGGCTGAACTATGGCTACACCTTC
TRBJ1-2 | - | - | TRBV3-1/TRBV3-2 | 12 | CASSTGNYGYTF | TGTGCCAGCAGTACAGGGAACTATGGCTACACCTTC
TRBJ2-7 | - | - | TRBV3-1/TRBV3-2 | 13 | CASSQAGSYEQYF | TGTGCCAGCAGCCAAGCAGGGTCCTACGAGCAGTACTTC
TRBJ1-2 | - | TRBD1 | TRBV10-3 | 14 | CAISGWTGNGGYTF | TGTGCCATCAGTGGGTGGACAGGGAACGGTGGCTACACCTTC
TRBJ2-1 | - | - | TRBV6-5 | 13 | CASSYSSRVEQFF | TGTGCCAGCAGTTACTCCTCGAGGGTTGAGCAGTTCTTC
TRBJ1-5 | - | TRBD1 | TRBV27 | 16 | CASSLADRGYNQPQHF | TGTGCCAGCAGTTTAGCGGACAGGGGGTACAATCAGCCCCAGCATTTT
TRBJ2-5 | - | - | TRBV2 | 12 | CASSDRQETQYF | TGTGCCAGCAGTGACAGACAAGAGACCCAGTACTTC
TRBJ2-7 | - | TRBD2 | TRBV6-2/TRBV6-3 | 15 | CASSYASGRANEQYF | TGTGCCAGCAGTTATGCTAGCGGGAGGGCAAACGAGCAGTACTTC
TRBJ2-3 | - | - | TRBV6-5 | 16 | CASSSFPSTAADTQYF | TGTGCCAGCAGTTCCTTTCCGTCAACAGCAGCAGATACGCAGTATTTT
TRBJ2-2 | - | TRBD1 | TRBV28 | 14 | CASRETGAPGELFF | TGTGCCAGCAGGGAAACAGGGGCCCCCGGGGAGCTGTTTTTT
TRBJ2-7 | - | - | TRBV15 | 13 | CATRQGGVYEQYF | TGTGCCACCCGCCAAGGAGGTGTCTACGAGCAGTACTTC
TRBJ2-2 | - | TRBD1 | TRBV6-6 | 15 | CASSHSQGVWRELFF | TGTGCCAGCAGCCACAGTCAGGGGGTGTGGAGGGAGCTGTTTTTT
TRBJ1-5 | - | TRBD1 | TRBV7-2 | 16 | CASSSQGGQGNQPQHF | TGTGCCAGCAGCTCCCAAGGGGGACAGGGAAATCAGCCCCAGCATTTT
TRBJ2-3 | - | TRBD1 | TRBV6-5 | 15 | CASTLRQGEKDTQYF | TGTGCCAGCACCTTACGACAGGGGGAGAAAGATACGCAGTATTTT
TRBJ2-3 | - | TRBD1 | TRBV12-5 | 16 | CASGPPGQGLTDTQYF | TGTGCTAGTGGTCCCCCCGGACAGGGTCTAACAGATACGCAGTATTTT
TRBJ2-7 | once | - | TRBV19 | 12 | CASSIRSGEQYF | TGTGCCAGTAGTATACGGTCGGGGGAGCAGTACTTC
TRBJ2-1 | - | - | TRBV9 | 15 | CASSKDINSYNEQFF | TGTGCCAGCAGCAAGGACATCAACTCCTACAATGAGCAGTTCTTC
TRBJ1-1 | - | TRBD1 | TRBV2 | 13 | CASSGGQGGGAFF | TGTGCCAGCAGTGGGGGACAGGGGGGAGGAGCTTTCTTT
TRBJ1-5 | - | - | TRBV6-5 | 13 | CASSRGGNQPQHF | TGTGCCAGCAGTCGGGGGGGCAATCAGCCCCAGCATTTT
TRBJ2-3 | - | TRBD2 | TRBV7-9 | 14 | CASRRGLAADTQYF | TGTGCCAGCAGAAGAGGGCTAGCGGCTGATACGCAGTATTTT
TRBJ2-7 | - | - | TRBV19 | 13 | CASSRGGSYEQYF | TGTGCCAGTAGTAGAGGCGGGTCCTACGAGCAGTACTTC
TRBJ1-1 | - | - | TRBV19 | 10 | CASSEREAFF | TGTGCCAGTAGTGAGCGTGAAGCTTTCTTT
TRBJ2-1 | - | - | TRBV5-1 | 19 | CASSSGTGVGLAGLNEQFF | TGCGCCAGCAGCTCAGGGACAGGGGTCGGGCTAGCGGGACTAAATGAGCAGTTCTTC
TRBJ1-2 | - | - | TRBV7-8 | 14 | CASSLAGGVYGYTF | TGTGCCAGCAGCCTCGCCGGAGGGGTCTATGGCTACACCTTC
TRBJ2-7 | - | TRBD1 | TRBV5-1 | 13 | CASSFDRAYEQYF | TGCGCCAGCAGCTTCGACAGGGCCTACGAGCAGTACTTC
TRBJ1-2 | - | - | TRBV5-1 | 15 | CASKDRQKTNYGYTF | TGCGCCAGCAAGGATCGACAGAAGACTAACTATGGCTACACCTTC
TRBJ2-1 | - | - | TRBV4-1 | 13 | CASSQVSVNEQFF | TGCGCCAGCAGCCAAGTTTCTGTTAATGAGCAGTTCTTC
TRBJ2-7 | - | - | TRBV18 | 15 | CASSRLQGFSYEQYF | TGTGCCAGCTCGCGTCTTCAGGGATTCTCCTACGAGCAGTACTTC
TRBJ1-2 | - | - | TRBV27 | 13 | CASTPPQATPYTF | TGTGCCAGCACCCCTCCCCAGGCTACCCCCTACACCTTC
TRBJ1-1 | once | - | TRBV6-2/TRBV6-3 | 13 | CASSLPGNTEAFF | TGTGCCAGCAGTCTTCCAGGGAACACTGAAGCTTTCTTT
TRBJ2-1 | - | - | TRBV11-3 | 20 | CASSLHRAGVWPSKRDEQFF | TGTGCCAGCAGCCTCCACCGCGCCGGTGTCTGGCCATCTAAGCGGGATGAGCAGTTCTTC
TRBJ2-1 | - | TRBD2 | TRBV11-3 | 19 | CASSLDRQGLAGAGNEQFF | TGTGCCAGCAGCTTAGATAGACAGGGTTTAGCGGGAGCTGGCAATGAGCAGTTCTTC
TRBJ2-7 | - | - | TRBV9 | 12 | CASSASSYEQYF | TGTGCCAGCAGCGCGAGCTCCTACGAGCAGTACTTC
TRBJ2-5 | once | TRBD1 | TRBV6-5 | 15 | CASSYRRTGQETQYF | TGTGCCAGCAGTTACAGAAGGACAGGGCAAGAGACCCAGTACTTC
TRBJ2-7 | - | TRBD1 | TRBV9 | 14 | CASSAGTGDYEQYF | TGTGCCAGCAGCGCAGGGACAGGGGACTACGAGCAGTACTTC
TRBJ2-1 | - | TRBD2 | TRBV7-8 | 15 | CASSLAGRGGNEQFF | TGTGCCAGCAGCTTAGCCGGGAGGGGAGGCAATGAGCAGTTCTTC
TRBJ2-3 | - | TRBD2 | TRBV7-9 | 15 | CASSLARDYPDTQYF | TGTGCCAGCAGCTTAGCCCGGGACTACCCAGATACGCAGTATTTT
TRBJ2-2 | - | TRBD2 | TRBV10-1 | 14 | CASQLAANTGELFF | TGCGCCAGCCAACTAGCGGCGAACACCGGGGAGCTGTTTTTT
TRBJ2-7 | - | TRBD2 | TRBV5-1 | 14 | CASTWEGGPYEQYF | TGCGCCAGCACCTGGGAGGGAGGGCCCTACGAGCAGTACTTC
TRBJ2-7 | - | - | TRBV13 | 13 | CASSRDRTYEQYF | TGTGCCAGCAGCCGAGACAGGACTTACGAGCAGTACTTC
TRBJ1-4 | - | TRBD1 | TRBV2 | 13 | CASSGQGREKLFF | TGTGCCAGCAGTGGACAGGGCCGTGAAAAACTGTTTTTT
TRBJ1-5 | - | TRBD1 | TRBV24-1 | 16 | CATSQSGTGKDQPQHF | TGTGCCACCAGTCAATCCGGGACAGGCAAGGATCAGCCCCAGCATTTT
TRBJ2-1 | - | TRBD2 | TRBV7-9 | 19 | CASSLNVAGGSSSYNEQFF | TGTGCCAGCAGCTTGAACGTAGCGGGAGGGAGTAGTTCCTACAATGAGCAGTTCTTC
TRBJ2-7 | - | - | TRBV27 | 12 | CASRAGRYEQYF | TGTGCCAGCAGGGCAGGGCGCTACGAGCAGTACTTC
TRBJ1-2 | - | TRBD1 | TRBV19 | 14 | CASSMVDRDVRYTF | TGTGCCAGTAGTATGGTGGACAGGGACGTGAGGTACACCTTC
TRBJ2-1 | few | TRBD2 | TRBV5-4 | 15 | CASSLPASGNNEQFF | TGTGCCAGCAGCTTGCCTGCTAGCGGTAACAATGAGCAGTTCTTC